A selection of T cell receptor beta chains follows, all from one sample in a study of OX40 agonist ivuxolimab in advanced cancers. Generated by immunoSEQ multiplex PCR, the TCRdb table keeps only in-frame clones and is missing some. The sample consists of about 34,000 clones, 70% to 85% of them appearing once. The specimen was CD4+ or CD8+ T cells sorted from blood, collected in a trial of the OX40 agonist ivuxolimab. The receptors derive from an adult with an advanced solid tumor such as melanoma, head and neck, liver or kidney cancer. Both conserved end residues are part of each CDR3. The D gene is left open where the match is weak. The size entry is marked missing in some rows and otherwise reads once, few, many or a size class.

V gene: TRBV28
J gene: TRBJ1-2
D gene: NA
CDR3 length: 13
clone size: NA
CDR3 DNA: TGTGCCAGCAGTTTAACTGGGGATTCGGGCTACACCTTC
CDR3 protein: CASSLTGDSGYTF

V gene: TRBV6-1
J gene: TRBJ1-3
D gene: NA
CDR3 length: 12
clone size: NA
CDR3 DNA: TGTGCCAGCAGTCCCGGATTAAACACCATATATTTT
CDR3 protein: CASSPGLNTIYF

V gene: TRBV10-2
J gene: TRBJ1-3
D gene: NA
CDR3 length: 12
clone size: once
CDR3 DNA: TGCGCCAGTCTCGGGGGGGGAAACACCATATATTTT
CDR3 protein: CASLGGGNTIYF

V gene: TRBV5-4
J gene: TRBJ2-5
D gene: NA
CDR3 length: 14
clone size: NA
CDR3 DNA: TGTGCCAGCAGCTTGGCGGGGGCCCAAGAGACCCAGTACTTC
CDR3 protein: CASSLAGAQETQYF

V gene: TRBV5-1
J gene: TRBJ1-6
D gene: TRBD1
CDR3 length: 17
clone size: NA
CDR3 DNA: TGCGCCAGCAGCTTGGGACAGGGGGCGGGAAGTAATTCACCCCTCCACTTT
CDR3 protein: CASSLGQGAGSNSPLHF

V gene: TRBV7-7
J gene: TRBJ2-2
D gene: NA
CDR3 length: 13
clone size: NA
CDR3 DNA: TGTGCCAGCAGCTTTGATGGCACCGGGGAGCTGTTTTTT
CDR3 protein: CASSFDGTGELFF

V gene: TRBV5-6
J gene: TRBJ2-5
D gene: NA
CDR3 length: 14
clone size: NA
CDR3 DNA: TGTGCCAGCACCTGGGTGGGAAGTTCAGAGACCCAGTACTTC
CDR3 protein: CASTWVGSSETQYF

V gene: TRBV27
J gene: TRBJ2-1
D gene: NA
CDR3 length: 15
clone size: few
CDR3 DNA: TGTGCCAGCAGTCCTAAGGTGGCCTCTAGCAATGAGCAGTTCTTC
CDR3 protein: CASSPKVASSNEQFF

V gene: TRBV5-8
J gene: TRBJ1-2
D gene: NA
CDR3 length: 15
clone size: once
CDR3 DNA: TGTGCCAGCAGCGGCCGCGACAGGTTTTCCGTCGACTACACCTTC
CDR3 protein: CASSGRDRFSVDYTF

V gene: TRBV6-1
J gene: TRBJ1-1
D gene: TRBD1
CDR3 length: 12
clone size: NA
CDR3 DNA: TGTGCCACCTTCCAGGGGGGCACTGAAGCTTTCTTT
CDR3 protein: CATFQGGTEAFF

V gene: TRBV5-1
J gene: TRBJ1-4
D gene: TRBD1
CDR3 length: 14
clone size: few
CDR3 DNA: TGCGCCAGCAGCCGGACAGGGGGTTTTGAAAAACTGTTTTTT
CDR3 protein: CASSRTGGFEKLFF

V gene: TRBV15
J gene: TRBJ2-4
D gene: NA
CDR3 length: 16
clone size: NA
CDR3 DNA: TGTGCCACCAGCAGAGCCCCAGGGCTCGCCAAAAACATTCAGTACTTC
CDR3 protein: CATSRAPGLAKNIQYF

V gene: TRBV20-1
J gene: TRBJ1-5
D gene: NA
CDR3 length: 11
clone size: few
CDR3 DNA: TGCAGTGCTAGTAGGGATCAGCCCCAGCATTTT
CDR3 protein: CSASRDQPQHF

V gene: TRBV9
J gene: TRBJ2-5
D gene: NA
CDR3 length: 13
clone size: NA
CDR3 DNA: TGTGCCAGCAGCGTAGATCGGGGAGAGACCCAGTACTTC
CDR3 protein: CASSVDRGETQYF

V gene: TRBV5-6
J gene: TRBJ2-3
D gene: TRBD2
CDR3 length: 19
clone size: NA
CDR3 DNA: TGTGCCAGCAGCTTATCGGATATTTGGGGTAGCGGGATGGTGGATACGCAGTATTTT
CDR3 protein: CASSLSDIWGSGMVDTQYF

V gene: TRBV5-5
J gene: TRBJ2-7
D gene: TRBD2
CDR3 length: 14
clone size: NA
CDR3 DNA: TGTGCCAGCACCTTGCGACTAGCGGCCTACGAGCAGTACTTC
CDR3 protein: CASTLRLAAYEQYF

V gene: TRBV28
J gene: TRBJ2-7
D gene: TRBD1
CDR3 length: 14
clone size: NA
CDR3 DNA: TGTGCCAGCAGGAATGACAGGGGGCCCTACGAGCAGTACTTC
CDR3 protein: CASRNDRGPYEQYF

V gene: TRBV14
J gene: TRBJ1-5
D gene: TRBD1
CDR3 length: 15
clone size: NA
CDR3 DNA: TGTGCCAGCAGCCAAGGGGACAGGGGTGATCAGCCCCAGCATTTT
CDR3 protein: CASSQGDRGDQPQHF

V gene: TRBV5-1
J gene: TRBJ1-2
D gene: NA
CDR3 length: 16
clone size: NA
CDR3 DNA: TGCGCCAGCAGCTTGTCGGTCGCAGGGGATGACTATGGCTACACCTTC
CDR3 protein: CASSLSVAGDDYGYTF

V gene: TRBV30
J gene: TRBJ1-1
D gene: TRBD1
CDR3 length: 18
clone size: NA
CDR3 DNA: TGTGCCTGGAAAGGGATCCGGACAGGGGTGAAGTGGAACACTGAAGCTTTCTTT
CDR3 protein: CAWKGIRTGVKWNTEAFF

V gene: TRBV5-6
J gene: TRBJ1-2
D gene: TRBD1
CDR3 length: 18
clone size: NA
CDR3 DNA: TGTGCCAGCAGCTTGATTTCCGATACGGGACAGGGGGCCTATGGCTACACCTTC
CDR3 protein: CASSLISDTGQGAYGYTF

V gene: TRBV11-2
J gene: TRBJ2-7
D gene: NA
CDR3 length: 17
clone size: NA
CDR3 DNA: TGTGCCAGCAGCTTAGATCTCTTGACAGAGTACTCCTACGAGCAGTACTTC
CDR3 protein: CASSLDLLTEYSYEQYF

V gene: TRBV5-6
J gene: TRBJ1-6
D gene: NA
CDR3 length: 14
clone size: few
CDR3 DNA: TGTGCCAGCAGCTTGAAAGACAGGAATTCACCCCTCCACTTT
CDR3 protein: CASSLKDRNSPLHF

V gene: TRBV6-6
J gene: TRBJ1-1
D gene: NA
CDR3 length: 13
clone size: NA
CDR3 DNA: TGTGCCAGCAGCACTCCACAGGACACTGAAGCTTTCTTT
CDR3 protein: CASSTPQDTEAFF

V gene: TRBV5-1
J gene: TRBJ1-4
D gene: NA
CDR3 length: 15
clone size: NA
CDR3 DNA: TGCGCCAGCAGCCCACAAGGGGTCTCAAATGAAAAACTGTTTTTT
CDR3 protein: CASSPQGVSNEKLFF